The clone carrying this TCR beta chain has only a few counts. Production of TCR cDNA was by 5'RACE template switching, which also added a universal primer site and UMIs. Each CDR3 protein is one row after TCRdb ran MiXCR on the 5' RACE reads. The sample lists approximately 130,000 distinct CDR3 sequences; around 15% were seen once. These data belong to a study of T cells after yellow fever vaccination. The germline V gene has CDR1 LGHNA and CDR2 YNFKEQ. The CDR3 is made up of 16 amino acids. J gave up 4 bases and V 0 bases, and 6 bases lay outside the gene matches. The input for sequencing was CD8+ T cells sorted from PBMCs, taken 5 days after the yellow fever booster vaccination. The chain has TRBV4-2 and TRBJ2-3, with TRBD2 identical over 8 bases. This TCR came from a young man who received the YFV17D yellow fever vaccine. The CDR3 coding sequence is TGTGCCAGCAGCCAAGATCGCGCGGGGGGCGCAGATACGCAGTATTTT. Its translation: CASSQDRAGGADTQYF.